This passage covers 26 T cell receptor beta chains from one sample sequenced in a study of cytomegalovirus exposure and HLA in healthy donors. Repertoires were generated with immunoSEQ multiplex PCR, while TCRdb's copy carries only in-frame clones and drops some. The sample gives some 150,000 clones, about 95% of which show up once; less than 2% is in the top ten. Specimen: PBMCs. Receptors were obtained from a man aged 18 to 35 in good health and CMV-seropositive.

This rearrangement joins TRBV7-9 to TRBJ1-1; 8 bases align to TRBD1. Germline trimming cut 5 bases from V and 0 bases from J; bases unmatched to any gene: 5. The CDR3 sequence is 15 residues long. Germline assignment: CDR1 SEHNR and CDR2 FQNEAQ (reference sequence). The CDR3 region is CASSPRDRLNTEAFF. CDR3 coding DNA: TGTGCCAGCAGCCCTCGGGACAGGCTGAACACTGAAGCTTTCTTT.

V gene TRBV28 combines with J gene TRBJ2-7, with TRBD1 matching 12 bases. This CDR3 comprises 17 residues. Germline values: CDR1 MDHEN, CDR2 SYDVKM. Trimming took 4 bases from V and 6 from J; bases not matched to a gene: 13. The CDR3 DNA is TGTGCCAGCAGTTCGCCACAACCGGGACAGGGGGCTCTCGAGCAGTACTTC. Amino acid sequence: CASSSPQPGQGALEQYF.

The chain carries TRBV5-1 and TRBJ2-1; no clear D gene. Trimming removed 4 bases at V and 10 bases at J, with 24 bases between. Germline V gives CDR1 SGHRS, CDR2 YFSETQ. CDR3 size: 16 residues. The CDR3 bases are TGCGCCAGCAGCATCCCCAACCACTCTCAGCGCATCGAGCAGTTCTTC. It specifies CASSIPNHSQRIEQFF. Drawing the rest from reference TRBV5-1 and TRBJ2-1, the complete variable domain is KAGVTQTPRYLIKTRGQQVTLSCSPISGHRSVSWYQQTPGQGLQFLFEYFSETQRNKGNFPGRFSGRQFSNSRSEMNVSTLELGDSALYLCASSIPNHSQRIEQFFGPGTRLTVL.

This chain links TRBV5-1 with TRBJ1-2, with D perhaps TRBD1 (5 bases). Germline CDR1 SGHRS, CDR2 YFSETQ. V lost 4 bases, J lost 6 bases, and 10 bases lay in between. The CDR3 loop spans 12 amino acids. DNA of the CDR3: TGCGCCAGCAGCGGGGGGAAGGATGGCTACACCTTC. It translates to CASSGGKDGYTF.

The V gene is TRBV5-1, the J gene TRBJ2-1; the D gene is possibly TRBD2 (5 bases). The CDR3 has 16 amino acids. Germline V CDR1 and CDR2: SGHRS, YFSETQ. Trimming shortened V by 3 bases and J by 4 bases, and 17 bases separated the two germline ends. Written as DNA, the CDR3 is TGCGCCAGCAGCTCGCCCGGGGTTCCGGCGTACAATGAGCAGTTCTTC. Amino acids: CASSSPGVPAYNEQFF.

This clone was seen more than once but under ten times. The chain links TRBV27 to TRBJ2-1; TRBD2 matches 12 bases. Germline loops: CDR1 MNHEY, CDR2 SMNVEV (reference sequence). This CDR3 region has 19 residues. With V trimmed by 0 bases and J by 1 base, 7 bases remained unmatched. The CDR3 DNA sequence: TGTGCCAGCAGTTTATCGATCCCGGGACTAGCGGGTTCCTACAATGAGCAGTTCTTC. This encodes CASSLSIPGLAGSYNEQFF.

As DNA, the CDR3 is TGTGCCAGCAGCTTACCAGGGGGCAATCAGCCCCAGCATTTT. Encoded protein: CASSLPGGNQPQHF. The chain couples TRBV7-9 to TRBJ1-5; a weak D match, TRBD1 (6 bases). The V end lost 2 bases, the J end lost 2 bases, and 7 bases lay between the germline ends. The CDR3 consists of 14 residues. The germline gives CDR1 SEHNR, CDR2 FQNEAQ (reference sequence). The complete variable domain, with remaining parts taken from reference TRBV7-9 and TRBJ1-5, reads DTGVSQNPRHKITKRGQNVTFRCDPISEHNRLYWYRQTLGQGPEFLTYFQNEAQLEKSRLLSDRFSAERPKGSFSTLEIQRTEQGDSAMYLCASSLPGGNQPQHFGDGTRLSIL.

The J gene is TRBJ2-1, the V gene TRBV27; possibly TRBD1 for D (5 bases). Trimming removed 3 bases at V and 9 bases at J, with 12 bases between. The CDR3 spans 13 residues. CDR1 is MNHEY, CDR2 SMNVEV, per germline (reference sequence). The CDR3 reads CASSLQGSGEQFF. The CDR3 DNA reads as TGTGCCAGCAGTTTGCAGGGATCAGGTGAGCAGTTCTTC.

A single count supports this clone. The chain recombines TRBV10-3 with TRBJ2-3; TRBD2 matches 15 bases. The V gene end was trimmed by 0 bases and the J gene end by 4 bases; junction bases not matched to a gene: 2. The CDR3 extends over 17 amino acids. Germline values: CDR1 ENHRY, CDR2 SYGVKD. The CDR3 DNA follows: TGTGCCATCAGTGAGTCCTGGACTAGCGGGAGGGCAGATACGCAGTATTTT. Its protein product is CAISESWTSGRADTQYF.

The chain recombines TRBV11-2 with TRBJ1-1; TRBD1 is a possible D gene (6 bases). Germline CDR1 reads SGHAT; CDR2 reads FQNNGV. The CDR3 consists of 13 residues. Trimming pared 4 bases from V and 7 bases from J, leaving 13 bases between. As DNA, the CDR3 is TGTGCCAGCAGCTCCGGGACAACGAATGAAGCTTTCTTT. This sequence encodes CASSSGTTNEAFF.

The genes are TRBV6-1 and TRBJ2-7, with 9 bases fitting TRBD1. CDR3 length: 13 amino acids. The J segment lost 2 bases and the V segment lost 6 bases, leaving 2 bases of the junction unmatched. Germline CDR1 reads MNHNS; CDR2 reads SASEGT. As DNA, the CDR3 is TGTGCCAGCAGGAGGACAGGGGCCTACGAGCAGTACTTC. Translating gives CASRRTGAYEQYF.

The chain joins TRBV5-1 to TRBJ1-1; possibly TRBD1 for D (5 bases). V gave up 4 bases and J gave up 6 bases, with 16 bases separating them. This CDR3 comprises 14 residues. CDR1 and CDR2 from the germline V gene are SGHRS and YFSETQ. Here the CDR3 reads CASSPLDQGSEAFF. In DNA form, the CDR3 reads TGCGCCAGCAGCCCTCTCGATCAGGGCTCTGAAGCTTTCTTT.

This chain links TRBV6-5 with TRBJ2-1, with 10 bases that match TRBD2. V dropped 6 bases and J dropped 8; count of bases not matched to a gene: 7. The CDR3 contains 14 residues. In germline, CDR1 is MNHEY, CDR2 SVGAGI. CDR3 residues: CASSRGLARHEQFF. The CDR3 DNA reads as TGTGCCAGCAGCCGGGGACTAGCGAGGCATGAGCAGTTCTTC.

V gene TRBV23-1 combines with J gene TRBJ1-6; maybe TRBD1 (6 bases). TRBV23-1 is an ORF, with its function uncertain. The V gene lost 0 bases and the J gene lost 0 bases, with 30 bases spanning the gap. The CDR3 loop spans 24 amino acids. CDR3 amino acids: CASSQSCDRSILPTTSSYNSPLHF. For the CDR3, the DNA is TGCGCCAGCAGTCAATCGTGTGACAGGTCCATATTACCAACCACGAGCTCCTATAATTCACCCCTCCACTTT.

This clone appeared a single time. The same CDR3 is also encoded by other DNA sequences in this sample. V is TRBV11-2 and J is TRBJ2-1; D remains ambiguous. V gave up 0 bases and J gave up 1 base, with 7 bases separating them. The CDR3 covers 15 residues. CDR1 is SGHAT, CDR2 FQNNGV, per germline. The CDR3 DNA sequence: TGTGCCAGCAGCTTAGAGCCGGGTTCCTACAATGAGCAGTTCTTC. This gives the protein CASSLEPGSYNEQFF.

The chain uses TRBV7-9 and TRBJ1-5, with 8 nucleotides matching TRBD1. The ends lost 5 bases at V and 6 bases at J; junction bases unmatched: 9. Germline V gene lookup returns CDR1 SEHNR and CDR2 FQNEAQ (reference sequence). CDR3 size: 15 residues. CDR3 DNA: TGTGCCAGCAGCCCCGGACAGGGAAGCGCTCAGCCCCAGCATTTT. Protein sequence: CASSPGQGSAQPQHF.

The rearrangement links TRBV9 to TRBJ2-1; 10 bases map to TRBD2. This CDR3 region has 16 residues. Per the germline V gene, CDR1 is SGDLS and CDR2 is YYNGEE. With 1 base clipped from V and 0 bases from J, the junction kept 1 base outside the gene matches. The CDR3 loop is CASSVTSGASYNEQFF. In nucleotides, the CDR3 is TGTGCCAGCAGCGTAACTAGCGGGGCCTCCTACAATGAGCAGTTCTTC.

The chain couples TRBV28 to TRBJ1-1; unclear D gene. The CDR3 runs 14 residues. V lost 6 bases and J 3 bases, leaving 14 bases between the germline ends. Per the germline V gene, CDR1 is MDHEN and CDR2 is SYDVKM. CDR3 sequence: CASSAQDWDTEAFF. The CDR3, as DNA: TGTGCCAGCAGCGCCCAGGACTGGGACACTGAAGCTTTCTTT.

This clone was recorded once. The CDR3 here is CASSEGSGGGQPQHF. Written as DNA, the CDR3 is TGTGCCAGCAGTGAAGGGTCGGGGGGCGGTCAGCCCCAGCATTTT. The J gene is TRBJ1-5, the V gene TRBV2; a possible D gene is TRBD1 (6 bases). This CDR3 comprises 15 residues. The germline CDR1 and CDR2 sequences are SNHLY and FYNNEI. With 1 base removed from V and 6 bases from J, the gap between germline ends came to 13 bases.

The chain has TRBV5-6 and TRBJ2-1, with 10 bases identical to TRBD2. This CDR3 comprises 19 residues. The V and J ends lost 4 bases and 3 bases, in that order; junction bases with no gene match: 16. The germline CDR1 and CDR2 sequences are SGHDT and YYEEEE. The CDR3 protein is CASSGSSPLTSGYYNEQFF. The CDR3, as DNA: TGTGCCAGCAGCGGATCCTCCCCCCTGACTAGCGGGTACTACAATGAGCAGTTCTTC.

This clone showed up just once. The rearrangement uses TRBV4-1 and TRBJ2-6; 7 bases match TRBD1. The trim removed 4 bases at V and 0 bases at J, leaving 0 bases unmatched. CDR1 is MGHRA, CDR2 YSYEKL, per germline. There are 15 residues in the CDR3. In DNA, the CDR3 is TGCGCCAGCAGCCCAGGGGGCTCTGGGGCCAACGTCCTGACTTTC. It specifies CASSPGGSGANVLTF.

The chain joins TRBV19 to TRBJ1-2; TRBD1 is a possible D gene (6 bases). The CDR3 extends over 14 amino acids. V was pared by 5 bases and J by 0 bases, with 10 bases between. CDR1 and CDR2 (germline): LNHDA, SQIVND (reference sequence). The CDR3 DNA reads as TGTGCCAGTAGTGGACAGTCGGCTAACTATGGCTACACCTTC. Encoded protein: CASSGQSANYGYTF.

The chain combines TRBV2 with TRBJ2-3, with 10 nucleotides matching TRBD1. Germline V lookup: CDR1 SNHLY, CDR2 FYNNEI. CDR3 length: 13 amino acids. The V segment lost 7 bases and the J segment 5 bases; nucleotides outside the gene matches: 3. CDR3 in amino acids: CASTWTGGDTQYF. For the CDR3, the DNA is TGTGCCAGCACATGGACAGGGGGAGATACGCAGTATTTT.

This chain uses TRBV4-1 with TRBJ2-3, with TRBD2 matching over 10 bases. Trimming took 1 base from V and 0 from J; bases not matched to a gene: 7. Germline CDR1 and CDR2: MGHRA and YSYEKL. CDR3 length equals 18 residues. The CDR3 protein is CASSQVFGTSVSTDTQYF. The CDR3 DNA reads TGCGCCAGCAGCCAAGTTTTTGGGACTAGCGTTAGCACAGATACGCAGTATTTT.

V usage is TRBV5-1 and J usage is TRBJ2-7; D remains ambiguous. V was cut by 4 bases and J by 0 bases, with 11 bases left in between. The germline V gene has CDR1 SGHRS and CDR2 YFSETQ. The CDR3 runs to 14 residues. CDR3 nucleotides: TGCGCCAGCAGCCCTGGTTCAGACTCCTACGAGCAGTACTTC. Amino acid sequence: CASSPGSDSYEQYF.

The chain joins TRBV12-2 to TRBJ1-5; the DNA was not compared with TRBD1, the D call given in the table. TRBV12-2 is annotated as a pseudogene. CDR3 length equals 19 residues. DNA of the CDR3: TGTGCAAGTCGCTTACTAGGTGTCGGGACAGGGGGCTTCAATCAGCCCCAGCATTTT. Translated, it gives CASRLLGVGTGGFNQPQHF.